This T cell receptor (beta chain) stems from a study of blood T cell repertoires in COVID-19. As for the study in general: COVID-19 samples, acute and convalescent, were from the United States, Italy and Spain. PBMCs, B-cell-depleted T cells, or T cells were the source of the cDNA or gDNA that made up the material.

In the study's own analysis: Reference gene primer amplification yielded estimated nucleated cell counts. This table comes from immunoSEQ multiplex PCR, and its TCRdb copy is limited to in-frame clones, with some not included. Clonal size and the V and J genes are those of that table, whereas D and trimming came from the DNA. The table records around 95,000 clones, roughly nine tenths of them present only once. The CDR3 is 15 residues long. Germline V gives CDR1 KGHSH, CDR2 LQKENI. V shed 2 bases, J shed 1 base, and the junction held 3 bases outside the gene matches. This chain connects TRBV18 to TRBJ1-1; 8 positions agree with TRBD1. The source material was peripheral blood. This sequence originates from a man aged 45-60 years with acute or convalescent COVID-19. CDR3 in DNA: TGTGCCAGCTCACCAGACAGGGGCACGAACACTGAAGCTTTCTTT. This translates into CASSPDRGTNTEAFF.